Below, one T cell receptor (beta chain) is given with its context. The source of the sample is a study of identical twins. The cDNA had a unique molecular identifier and a template-switch universal primer site. TCRdb reprocessed the 5' RACE reads with MiXCR, giving one entry per CDR3 protein. The data show about 520,000 distinct CDR3 sequences, roughly a fifth seen once. The CDR3 has 15 residues. The sample was also linked to a second study, of T cells expressing NK-cell markers. That work states: Sorted CD3+CD56+NKG2C+, CD3+CD56+NKG2C- and CD3+CD56-NKG2C+ T cells supplied TCR beta repertoires. Among CD8+ T cells from about six donors, dominant NKG2C+ clonotypes accounted for roughly 1.0-7.0%.

This receptor was taken from a woman aged 18-29 years in good health. This chain joins TRBV21-1 and TRBJ2-3; the table's D call of TRBD2 was not tested on the DNA. TRBV21-1 is an annotated pseudogene. The specimen was CD4+ T cells sorted from blood. This CDR3 is CASSKGKRGGDTQYF. CDR3 bases: TGTGCCAGCAGCAAAGGGAAGCGGGGGGGAGATACGCAGTATTTT.